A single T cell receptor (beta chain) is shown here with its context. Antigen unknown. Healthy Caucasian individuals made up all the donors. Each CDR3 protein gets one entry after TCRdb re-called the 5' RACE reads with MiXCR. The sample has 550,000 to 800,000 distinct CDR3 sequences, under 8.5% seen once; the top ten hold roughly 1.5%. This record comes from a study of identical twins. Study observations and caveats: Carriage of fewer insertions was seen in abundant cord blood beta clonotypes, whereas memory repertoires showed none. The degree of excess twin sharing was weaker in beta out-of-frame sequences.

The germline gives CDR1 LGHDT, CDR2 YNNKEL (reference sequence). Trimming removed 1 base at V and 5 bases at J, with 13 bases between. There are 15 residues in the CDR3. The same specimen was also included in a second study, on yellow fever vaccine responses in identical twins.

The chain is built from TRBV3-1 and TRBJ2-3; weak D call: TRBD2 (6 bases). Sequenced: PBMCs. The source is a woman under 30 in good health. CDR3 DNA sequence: TGTGCCAGCAGCCAAGTCCCAGCGGGTCTAGATACGCAGTATTTT. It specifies CASSQVPAGLDTQYF.